The entry below describes one T cell receptor (beta chain). Its antigen is undetermined. These data come from a study of CD4 T cells in relation to SARS-CoV-2 and coronaviruses. Study context: ViraFEST: approximately 10-day antigen culture of PBMCs, then TCR beta CDR3 sequencing.

This CDR3 is built from 13 residues. The V end lost 3 bases, the J end lost 7 bases, and 12 bases lay between the germline ends. Germline V gives CDR1 SGHTA, CDR2 FQGNSA. Unexposed donor CD4+ T cells date from about 2010-2018, before the COVID-19 pandemic. CD4+ T cells were isolated from the cells after 10 days of culture. TCRdb's copy holds only in-frame clones and misses some; the assay was immunoSEQ multiplex PCR. Of roughly 25,000 clones listed, 60% to 80% are singletons. Regarding the study as a whole: In roughly 60% of donors, memory CD4+ clonotypes crossrecognized SARS-CoV-2 and at least one common cold coronavirus spike.

The chain couples TRBV7-2 to TRBJ2-5; no clear D. This clonotype was obtained from a human donor in good health. The sequenced sample consisted of CD4+ T cells from PBMCs, cultured in vitro. For the CDR3, the DNA is TGTGCCAGCAGCTTGGGCAGGTCAGGGACCCAGTACTTC. Its translation is CASSLGRSGTQYF.